What follows are 27 T cell receptor beta chains derived from one specimen sequenced in a study of T cells in Graves' hyperthyroidism and ophthalmopathy. RNA transcripts provided the source from which TCR beta CDR3 regions were amplified. First-round RT-PCR with HTBI primers amplified the TCR CDR3 region. TCRdb used MiXCR to reprocess the multiplex PCR reads, holding one entry per CDR3 protein. This sample has hundreds of thousands of distinct CDR3 sequences, with approximately 15% found just once. Material: blood. These receptors originate from a woman aged 30 to 39 with Graves' hyperthyroidism.

This clonotype was counted at least ten times. The V and J genes are TRBV28 and TRBJ2-7; D is perhaps TRBD1 (5 bases). Trimming took 4 bases from V and 2 from J, leaving 9 bases between them. CDR1 is MDHEN and CDR2 is SYDVKM in the germline V gene. The CDR3 is made up of 13 amino acids. As DNA, the CDR3 is TGTGCCAGCAGTTACAGGACCCCCTACGAGCAGTACTTC. It translates to CASSYRTPYEQYF.

This clonotype was seen at least ten times. This rearrangement joins TRBV20-1 to TRBJ2-1; a possible D gene is TRBD2 (6 bases). Germline V gene data show CDR1 as DFQATT and CDR2 as SNEGSKA (reference sequence). V gave up 0 bases and J gave up 6 bases, with 21 bases separating them. The CDR3 loop spans 17 amino acids. The CDR3 spells CSARDAGKVRKLNEQFF. CDR3 sequence (DNA): TGCAGTGCTAGAGATGCGGGGAAGGTCCGAAAACTCAATGAGCAGTTCTTC.

CDR3 residues: CASLYRGNGANVLTF. CDR3 nucleotides: TGTGCCAGCTTGTACAGGGGGAATGGGGCCAACGTCCTGACTTTC. V is TRBV6-1 and J is TRBJ2-6; 8 bases are a match to TRBD1. The CDR3 totals 15 residues. CDR1 is MNHNS, CDR2 SASEGT, per germline. V was clipped by 8 bases and J by 3 bases; unmatched bases: 6.

This clonotype was seen at least ten times. The rearrangement uses TRBV2 and TRBJ2-7; 7 bases are a match to TRBD1. The CDR3 contains 12 residues. The junction had 3 bases not matched to a gene; V was cut back by 7 bases and J by 3 bases. Germline CDR1 SNHLY, CDR2 FYNNEI. CDR3 DNA sequence: TGTGCCAGCAAAGGACAGGTCTACGAGCAGTACTTC. Translated, it gives CASKGQVYEQYF.

The CDR3 spells CASSSQFGYTDTQYF. CDR3 sequence (DNA): TGTGCCAGCAGTTCTCAATTCGGGTACACAGATACGCAGTATTTT. The genes are TRBV7-2 and TRBJ2-3; D is ambiguous. From germline, CDR1 is SGHTA and CDR2 FQGNSA. V shed 6 bases and J shed 2 bases, with 15 bases lying between them. CDR3 length equals 15 residues.

The CDR3 loop reads CSARLAETTGELFF. DNA of the CDR3: TGCAGTGCTAGGCTAGCGGAGACCACCGGGGAGCTGTTTTTT. The chain uses TRBV20-1 and TRBJ2-2; 7 bases match TRBD2. Germline V gene lookup returns CDR1 DFQATT and CDR2 SNEGSKA (reference sequence). Germline trimming cut 3 bases from V and 4 bases from J; bases unmatched to any gene: 5. The CDR3 has 14 residues.

The chain links TRBV4-3 to TRBJ2-3, with D perhaps TRBD2 (5 bases). Germline CDR1 is LGHNA and CDR2 is YSLEER. The CDR3 length is 12 residues. The ends were cut back, 0 bases at V and 11 bases at J, with 9 bases in the middle. DNA of the CDR3: TGCGCCAGCAGCCAAGATTTTCGGGAGCAGTATTTT. As protein: CASSQDFREQYF.

This clonotype was observed at least ten times. This chain connects TRBV28 to TRBJ2-7; D remains ambiguous. Trimming cost V 6 bases and J 1 base, with 13 bases left between them. The V gene's germline CDR1 is MDHEN and CDR2 SYDVKM. CDR3 length equals 14 residues. The CDR3 DNA reads TGTGCCAGCAGCACTCTCGAGGTATCCTACGAGCAGTACTTC. It translates to CASSTLEVSYEQYF.

This clonotype has a handful of counts. This sequence joins TRBV29-1 and TRBJ1-2; maybe TRBD1 (5 bases). The V end lost 4 bases, the J end lost 4 bases, and 13 bases lay between the germline ends. Germline lookup yields CDR1 SQVTM and CDR2 ANQGSEA. CDR3 length: 13 residues. The CDR3 DNA sequence: TGCAGCGTTGTAAGGGCCGGGGGCTATGGCTACACCTTC. Amino acid sequence: CSVVRAGGYGYTF.

This chain links TRBV29-1 with TRBJ2-2, with D possibly called TRBD1 or TRBD2 (5 bases each). Germline V gene sequence: CDR1 SQVTM, CDR2 ANQGSEA. The CDR3 extends over 13 amino acids. V was pared by 6 bases and J by 4 bases, with 12 bases between. The CDR3 reads CSVAGTSTGELFF. The CDR3 DNA reads as TGCAGCGTGGCCGGGACGTCCACCGGGGAGCTGTTTTTT.

This clonotype was observed many times. The chain couples TRBV12-3 or TRBV12-4 to TRBJ2-3; D unclear. Trimming shortened V by 3 bases and J by 4 bases, and 11 bases separated the two germline ends. There are 14 residues in the CDR3. The CDR3 coding sequence is TGTGCCAGCAGTTTGAGACGAACCCCAGATACGCAGTATTTT. It encodes CASSLRRTPDTQYF.

This clonotype appeared a few times. The rearrangement links TRBV20-1 to TRBJ1-5, with 11 positions matching TRBD2. The DNA matches TRBJ2-3 better at its end, which makes the J call doubtful. Germline V gene sequence: CDR1 DFQATT, CDR2 SNEGSKA (reference sequence). The length of the CDR3 is 14 residues. CDR3 loop: CSARIAGGPVPQYF. The DNA for the CDR3 is TGCAGTGCTCGTATAGCGGGAGGGCCGGTCCCCCAGTATTTT.

This clonotype has at least ten counts. The V gene is TRBV2, the J gene TRBJ2-2; no clear D gene. With 9 bases removed from V and 5 bases from J, the gap between germline ends came to 7 bases. Germline CDR1 reads SNHLY; CDR2 reads FYNNEI. This CDR3 has 11 residues. DNA of the CDR3: TGTGCCAGTGGAGAGACCGGGGAGCTGTTTTTT. Its translation is CASGETGELFF.

This clonotype appeared many times. The chain is built from TRBV28 and TRBJ2-7; unclear D gene. The germline V and J ends were trimmed by 5 bases and 6 bases, with 20 bases remaining between them. Germline V gene data show CDR1 as MDHEN and CDR2 as SYDVKM. The CDR3 totals 15 residues. CDR3 region: CASSPPSRPGAEQYF. CDR3 bases: TGTGCCAGCAGTCCCCCTTCACGCCCGGGCGCCGAGCAGTACTTC.

V gene TRBV11-2 combines with J gene TRBJ1-5; no firm D call. The V gene's germline CDR1 is SGHAT and CDR2 FQNNGV. With 3 bases removed from V and 3 bases from J, the gap between germline ends came to 6 bases. The CDR3 is made up of 13 amino acids. CDR3 amino acids: CASSLVVNQPQHF. The CDR3 DNA reads as TGTGCCAGCAGCTTGGTGGTCAATCAGCCCCAGCATTTT.

This clonotype was recorded a few times. The chain recombines TRBV6-1 with TRBJ2-2, with TRBD2 as a possible D gene (6 bases). V was cut by 6 bases and J by 0 bases, with 11 bases left in between. The CDR3 contains 15 residues. The germline V gene has CDR1 MNHNS and CDR2 SASEGT. The CDR3 DNA sequence: TGTGCCAGCAGCCTGGGGGGTCCGAACACCGGGGAGCTGTTTTTT. It specifies CASSLGGPNTGELFF.

This clonotype was counted between two and nine times. This sequence joins TRBV16 and TRBJ1-2, with D possibly matching TRBD1 (5 bases). There are 13 residues in the CDR3. Germline lookup yields CDR1 KGHSY and CDR2 FQNENV. Trimming removed 2 bases at V and 2 bases at J, with 6 bases between. In nucleotides, the CDR3 is TGTGCCAGCAGCCAAGGGGGGAACTATGGCTACACCTTC. This translates into CASSQGGNYGYTF.

This clonotype came up many times. This chain connects TRBV28 to TRBJ1-1; no definite D call. The V gene's germline CDR1 is MDHEN and CDR2 SYDVKM. CDR3 length equals 15 residues. The ends were cut back, 3 bases at V and 0 bases at J, with 11 bases in the middle. For the CDR3, the DNA is TGTGCCAGCAGTTTGGTCGGGCTCATGAACACTGAAGCTTTCTTT. This gives the protein CASSLVGLMNTEAFF. The full variable domain, completed using reference TRBV28 and TRBJ1-1, is DVKVTQSSRYLVKRTGEKVFLECVQDMDHENMFWYRQDPGLGLRLIYFSYDVKMKEKGDIPEGYSVSREKKERFSLILESASTNQTSMYLCASSLVGLMNTEAFFGQGTRLTVV.

About this clonotype itself: It may be a read error: a sequence one base away is much more abundant. The chain couples TRBV5-6 to TRBJ1-1; no definite D call. The CDR3 contains 16 residues. The germline gives CDR1 SGHDT, CDR2 YYEEEE. As DNA, the CDR3 is TGTGCCAGCAGCTTTGTCGAGCTTCACATGAACGCTGAAGCTTTCTTT. It codes for CASSFVELHMNAEAFF.

There are many counts of this clonotype. The V and J genes are TRBV10-1 and TRBJ2-2, with D possibly being TRBD2 (5 bases). V was clipped by 8 bases and J by 3 bases, with 10 bases between them. The CDR3 contains 13 residues. From germline, CDR1 is WNHNN and CDR2 SYGVQD (reference sequence). CDR3 coding DNA: TGCGCCAGCTCCCATAGCGACACCGGGGAGCTGTTTTTT. This encodes CASSHSDTGELFF.

In this sample, this clonotype turned up many times. The genes are TRBV2 and TRBJ1-5, with D perhaps TRBD1 (6 bases). Trimming took off 8 bases at V and 0 bases at J, with 17 bases between the two ends. Germline lookup yields CDR1 SNHLY and CDR2 FYNNEI. This CDR3 contains 16 residues. In nucleotides, the CDR3 is TGTGCCAGCCTCAGGGACACCGCAAATAGCAATCAGCCCCAGCATTTT. It codes for CASLRDTANSNQPQHF.

This clonotype turned up a few times. The V and J genes are TRBV10-3 and TRBJ2-7; either TRBD1 or TRBD2 may fit D (5 bases each). Between the trimmed V and J ends, which lost 2 bases and 5 bases, there was a span of 19 bases. Per germline, CDR1 ENHRY and CDR2 SYGVKD. The CDR3 is 16 amino acids. The CDR3 is CAISEVTGTSNNEQYF. In nucleotides, the CDR3 is TGTGCCATCAGTGAGGTTACCGGGACCTCAAACAACGAGCAGTACTTC.

The sample holds many counts of this clonotype. The V and J genes are TRBV20-1 and TRBJ2-5; 7 positions agree with TRBD2. Germline CDR1 and CDR2: DFQATT and SNEGSKA (reference sequence). Trimming cost V 6 bases and J 3 bases; bases outside gene matches: 10. CDR3 length: 14 amino acids. The CDR3 DNA sequence: TGCAGTGCGGCGGGGGAAGCGGGCAAAGAGACCCAGTACTTC. Protein: CSAAGEAGKETQYF.

Points on this clonotype: A clone one base away is much larger, so this may be a read error. This chain connects TRBV2 to TRBJ2-6, with D hard to call. With 3 bases removed from V and 0 bases from J, the gap between germline ends came to 6 bases. The length of the CDR3 is 15 residues. Germline-derived CDR1 and CDR2 are SNHLY and FYNNEI. The CDR3 region is CASSEGRSGANVLTF. The CDR3, as DNA: TGTGCCAGCAGTGAGGGCCGCTCTGGGGCCAACGTCCTGACTTTC. Drawing the rest from reference TRBV2 and TRBJ2-6, the complete variable domain is EPEVTQTPSHQVTQMGQEVILRCVPISNHLYFYWYRQILGQKVEFLVSFYNNEISEKSEIFDDQFSVERPDGSNFTLKIRSTKLEDSAMYFCASSEGRSGANVLTFGAGSRLTVL.

In its sample, this clonotype was seen many times. This rearrangement joins TRBV5-1 to TRBJ2-1; D is perhaps TRBD1 (5 bases). Deletions cut 3 bases from V and 0 bases from J, with 10 bases between. Germline values: CDR1 SGHRS, CDR2 YFSETQ. The CDR3 runs 15 residues. DNA for the CDR3: TGCGCCAGCAGCTCTGACAGTAGCTCCTACAATGAGCAGTTCTTC. It yields the protein CASSSDSSSYNEQFF. Complete variable domain (other parts from reference TRBV5-1 and TRBJ2-1): KAGVTQTPRYLIKTRGQQVTLSCSPISGHRSVSWYQQTPGQGLQFLFEYFSETQRNKGNFPGRFSGRQFSNSRSEMNVSTLELGDSALYLCASSSDSSSYNEQFFGPGTRLTVL.

In the case of this clonotype: Being one base from a much bigger clone, this may be a read error. V gene TRBV25-1 combines with J gene TRBJ1-1, with D perhaps matching TRBD1 (5 bases). Germline loops: CDR1 MGHDK, CDR2 SYGVNS. The length of the CDR3 is 11 residues. Between the trimmed V and J ends, which lost 6 bases and 3 bases, there was a span of 5 bases. CDR3 residues: CASRTDTEAFF. CDR3 nucleotide sequence: TGTGCCAGCAGGACAGACACTGAAGCTTTCTTT.

This clonotype was observed at least ten times. This rearrangement joins TRBV20-1 to TRBJ2-5; 12 positions agree with TRBD2. Germline CDR1 reads DFQATT; CDR2 reads SNEGSKA (reference sequence). The CDR3 spans 15 residues. The V and J ends lost 2 bases and 4 bases, in that order; junction bases with no gene match: 5. The CDR3 spells CSARLAGGPRETQYF. The DNA for the CDR3 is TGCAGTGCTAGACTAGCGGGAGGGCCGAGAGAGACCCAGTACTTC.